This is a list of T cell receptor beta chains from one sample in a study of blood T cell repertoires in COVID-19. Method: immunoSEQ multiplex PCR; TCRdb's copy keeps in-frame clones and lacks some. Here the sample spans approximately 140,000 clones, about 80% being singletons. Source material: peripheral blood. The receptors derive from a man in his 60s with acute or convalescent COVID-19. CDR3s include the opening cysteine and the closing phenylalanine or tryptophan. D genes are given only for firm matches. The size entry is marked missing in some rows and otherwise reads once, few, many or a size class.

v_call	clone_size	j_call	d_call	cdr3_nt	cdr3_aa
TRBV7-2	-	TRBJ1-1	-	TGTGCCAGCAGCTTAGGAACGGGCACTGAAGCTTTCTTT	CASSLGTGTEAFF
TRBV7-2	-	TRBJ2-3	TRBD1	TGTGCCAGCAGACCGGGACAGGGTGCAGATACGCAGTATTTT	CASRPGQGADTQYF
TRBV4-2	-	TRBJ2-7	TRBD2	TGTGCCAGCAGCCAAGTCCTAGCGGGTGAGCAGTACTTC	CASSQVLAGEQYF
TRBV24-1	-	TRBJ2-1	TRBD2	TGTGCCACCAGCGGGACTAGCGGGAGTGTGGGTTATGAGCAGTTCTTC	CATSGTSGSVGYEQFF
TRBV10-3	-	TRBJ2-7	TRBD1	TGTGCCATCAGTGCGGACAGGGGCTCGGAGCAGTACTTC	CAISADRGSEQYF
TRBV29-1	-	TRBJ2-4	TRBD1	TGCAGCGCTCGACAGGGGGCTGCCAAAAACATTCAGTACTTC	CSARQGAAKNIQYF
TRBV20-1	-	TRBJ1-1	-	TGCAGTGCTAGAAGAGATACTGAAGCTTTCTTT	CSARRDTEAFF
TRBV28	few	TRBJ1-2	TRBD1	TGTGCCAGCAGTCTCTCGGACCCCGGGACAGCCTATGGCTACACCTTC	CASSLSDPGTAYGYTF
TRBV4-1	-	TRBJ1-1	-	TGCGCCAGCAGCGCCAGGGAGAACACTGAAGCTTTCTTT	CASSARENTEAFF
TRBV27	-	TRBJ1-2	-	TGTGCCAGCAGTGTGACTATAGGGGGGGGCGCCAGGGATGGCTACACCTTC	CASSVTIGGGARDGYTF
TRBV10-3	few	TRBJ2-1	TRBD2	TGTGCCATCAGTGACGGGAGGGGCGACAATGAGCAGTTCTTC	CAISDGRGDNEQFF
TRBV19	few	TRBJ2-1	TRBD2	TGTGCCAGCCGGACTAGCGGGAGGTCTCTGTTTAGCGATGAGCAGTTCTTC	CASRTSGRSLFSDEQFF
TRBV6-6	-	TRBJ2-1	TRBD1	TGTGCCAGCAGTCGGGACAGGGGGAACAATGAGCAGTTCTTC	CASSRDRGNNEQFF
TRBV3-1/TRBV3-2	once	TRBJ1-6	TRBD1	TGTGCCAGCAGCCAGGGACAGGGCAATTCACCCCTCCACTTT	CASSQGQGNSPLHF
TRBV5-6	-	TRBJ2-2	-	TGTGCCAGCAGCTTGAGTCCTACTAGCCACGGGGAGCTGTTTTTT	CASSLSPTSHGELFF
TRBV29-1	few	TRBJ2-7	TRBD1	TGCAGCGTTTTTGGGGACAGGGACGAGCAGTACTTC	CSVFGDRDEQYF
TRBV9	-	TRBJ2-2	-	TGTGCCAGCAGCGTAGGAGGAGGGGGCGTTACCGGGGAGCTGTTTTTT	CASSVGGGGVTGELFF
TRBV28	-	TRBJ2-3	-	TGTGCCAGCAGTTTTCTTGGGGGCGGCGGGAGTAGCACAGATACGCAGTATTTT	CASSFLGGGGSSTDTQYF
TRBV5-4	-	TRBJ1-1	-	TGTGCCAGCAGCTTGACAGGGTTGAACACTGAAGCTTTCTTT	CASSLTGLNTEAFF
TRBV7-3	-	TRBJ2-3	TRBD2	TGTGCCAGCAGCTTACTAGCGGGAGACCCTACTTCCACAGATACGCAGTATTTT	CASSLLAGDPTSTDTQYF
TRBV18	few	TRBJ1-2	-	TGTGCCAGCTCACCCACTGGTAACTATGGCTACACCTTC	CASSPTGNYGYTF
TRBV9	-	TRBJ1-1	-	TGTGCCAGCAGCGCCCACGCGGGCCCGGGGGCTTTCTTT	CASSAHAGPGAFF
TRBV27	-	TRBJ1-1	-	TGTGCCAGCAGTTTCTTGATAGGAGGGGCTGGACCCAACACTGAAGCTTTCTTT	CASSFLIGGAGPNTEAFF
TRBV3-1/TRBV3-2	-	TRBJ2-1	TRBD2	TGTGCCAGCAGGGGGACTAGCGGAGACTACAATGAGCAGTTCTTC	CASRGTSGDYNEQFF
TRBV7-2	once	TRBJ1-5	-	TGTGCCAGCAGCTTAGAGGGGCAGGGGTGGGAGCCCCAGCATTTT	CASSLEGQGWEPQHF
TRBV29-1	-	TRBJ1-2	-	TGCAGCGTCTGGAGCCAGTCCTATGGCTACACCTTC	CSVWSQSYGYTF
TRBV7-3	-	TRBJ1-3	-	TGTGCCAGCAGCTTCCAGGGTGGAGCTGGAAACACCATATATTTT	CASSFQGGAGNTIYF
TRBV19	-	TRBJ2-1	-	TGTGCCAGTACGGGGTACAATGAGCAGTTCTTC	CASTGYNEQFF
TRBV19	-	TRBJ1-5	-	TGTGCCAGTAGTATCAGCGGGAATCAGCCCCAGCATTTT	CASSISGNQPQHF
TRBV6-5	-	TRBJ2-2	-	TGTGCCAGCGCCTCCGGGGAGTTGGGCACCGGGGAGCTGTTTTTT	CASASGELGTGELFF
TRBV30	-	TRBJ2-7	TRBD2	TGTGCCTGGAGTGTAATGGGCGGGAGGGTTCTCGAGCAGTACTTC	CAWSVMGGRVLEQYF
TRBV3-1/TRBV3-2	few	TRBJ2-7	-	TGTGCCAGCAGCCAAGGGGCCAGCTACGAGCAGTACTTC	CASSQGASYEQYF